The TCR beta chain under discussion was sequenced for a study of blood T cell repertoires in COVID-19. The overall study: There were acute and convalescent COVID-19 samples, and they came from the United States, Italy and Spain. PBMCs, B-cell-depleted T cells, or T cells provided the cDNA or gDNA that made up the material.

In the study's own analysis: Estimated nucleated cell counts came from reference gene primer amplification. Sequencing used immunoSEQ multiplex PCR; TCRdb keeps in-frame clones, though not all of them. That table gives V, J and clone size, and the DNA gave D and trimming. Of 85,000 to 95,000 clones detected, approximately 87% appear once; the ten largest clones hold around 7.4%. Sequencing was carried out using peripheral blood. The receptor comes from a human donor with acute or convalescent COVID-19. The donor label of this sample is uncertain.

The CDR3 region has the DNA TGTGCCAGCAGTCTAGGACAGGGGCGGGAGACCCAGTACTTC. This sequence encodes CASSLGQGRETQYF. The rearrangement links TRBV28 to TRBJ2-5; 9 bases align to TRBD1. The CDR3 runs 14 residues. The germline V gene encodes CDR1 MDHEN and CDR2 SYDVKM. Trimming cost V 5 bases and J 5 bases; bases outside gene matches: 6.